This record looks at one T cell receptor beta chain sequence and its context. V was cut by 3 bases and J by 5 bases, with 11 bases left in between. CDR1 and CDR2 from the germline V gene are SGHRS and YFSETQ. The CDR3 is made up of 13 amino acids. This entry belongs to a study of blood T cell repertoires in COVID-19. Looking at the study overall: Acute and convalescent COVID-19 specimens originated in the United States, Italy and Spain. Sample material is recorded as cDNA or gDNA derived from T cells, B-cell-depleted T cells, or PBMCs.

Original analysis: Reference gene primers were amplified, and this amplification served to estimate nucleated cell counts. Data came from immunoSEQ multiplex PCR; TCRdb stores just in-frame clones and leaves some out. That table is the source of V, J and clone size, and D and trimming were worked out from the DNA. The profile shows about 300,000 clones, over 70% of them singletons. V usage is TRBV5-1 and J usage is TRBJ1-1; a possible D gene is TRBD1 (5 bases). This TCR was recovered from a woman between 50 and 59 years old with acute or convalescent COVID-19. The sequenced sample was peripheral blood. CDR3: CASSSFGGTEAFF. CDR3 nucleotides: TGCGCCAGCAGCTCGTTCGGGGGGACTGAAGCTTTCTTT. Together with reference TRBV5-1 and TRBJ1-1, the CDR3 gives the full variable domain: KAGVTQTPRYLIKTRGQQVTLSCSPISGHRSVSWYQQTPGQGLQFLFEYFSETQRNKGNFPGRFSGRQFSNSRSEMNVSTLELGDSALYLCASSSFGGTEAFFGQGTRLTVV.